These 20 T cell receptor beta chains were sequenced from one sample in a study of blood T cell repertoires in COVID-19. Some clones are missing from TCRdb's copy, which holds only in-frame ones; the method was immunoSEQ multiplex PCR. The sample has 250,000 to 350,000 clones; 80% to 90% are singletons. The sample taken for sequencing was PBMCs or T cells enriched from blood (not recorded which). Source of these receptors: a woman aged 18-29 years who had recovered from COVID-19.

The chain employs TRBV5-6 and TRBJ1-1; D remains unclear. The germline V and J ends were trimmed by 7 bases and 6 bases, with 16 bases remaining between them. The germline CDR1 and CDR2 sequences are SGHDT and YYEEEE. This CDR3 is built from 13 residues. CDR3 sequence reads: CASRRRRVPEAFF. CDR3 bases: TGTGCCAGCCGGCGGAGGCGCGTCCCTGAAGCTTTCTTT.

This clone was found a few times. The CDR3 protein is CASSPPAGNTEAFF. As DNA, the CDR3 is TGTGCCAGCTCACCACCGGCGGGGAACACTGAAGCTTTCTTT. The rearrangement uses TRBV18 and TRBJ1-1; D gene uncertain. CDR1 is KGHSH and CDR2 is LQKENI in the germline V gene. V was pared by 0 bases and J by 1 base, with 6 bases between. The CDR3 contains 14 residues.

The chain employs TRBV18 and TRBJ2-3; 10 bases line up with TRBD1. Trimming cost V 2 bases and J 3 bases; bases outside gene matches: 5. Per germline, CDR1 KGHSH and CDR2 LQKENI. CDR3 length: 16 amino acids. In DNA, the CDR3 is TGTGCCAGCTCACCAAGACAGGGGGCAGGAACAGATACGCAGTATTTT. It translates to CASSPRQGAGTDTQYF.

The rearrangement links TRBV19 to TRBJ2-1; perhaps TRBD1 as D (6 bases). With 3 bases removed from V and 3 bases from J, the gap between germline ends came to 30 bases. The CDR3 spans 21 residues. Germline-derived CDR1 and CDR2 are LNHDA and SQIVND (reference sequence). CDR3 residues: CASSIVHPQNGQQAYYNEQFF. The CDR3 DNA is TGTGCCAGTAGTATTGTCCACCCCCAGAACGGACAGCAAGCTTACTACAATGAGCAGTTCTTC.

The chain couples TRBV28 to TRBJ1-2, with D tentatively TRBD1 (5 bases). From germline, CDR1 is MDHEN and CDR2 SYDVKM. V dropped 4 bases and J dropped 2 bases, with 14 bases sitting between them. The CDR3 runs to 15 residues. The CDR3 sequence is CASSSPQPGNYGYTF. The CDR3 nucleotides read TGTGCCAGCAGTTCCCCCCAACCAGGGAACTATGGCTACACCTTC.

This chain joins TRBV9 and TRBJ1-1; D is unclear. The V end was cut by 0 bases, the J end by 5 bases, with 17 bases between. CDR3 length: 16 residues. The V gene's germline CDR1 is SGDLS and CDR2 YYNGEE. The CDR3 loop reads CASSVAGTFPGTEAFF. Written as DNA, the CDR3 is TGTGCCAGCAGCGTAGCTGGCACATTCCCCGGGACTGAAGCTTTCTTT.

This chain joins TRBV7-3 and TRBJ2-2; 7 bases map to TRBD1. This CDR3 comprises 15 residues. CDR1 is SGHTA and CDR2 is FQGTGA in the germline V gene. The V and J ends lost 4 bases and 8 bases, in that order; junction bases with no gene match: 10. The CDR3 loop reads CASSSATGRSGELFF. CDR3 nucleotide sequence: TGTGCCAGCAGCTCGGCGACAGGGCGGTCGGGGGAGCTGTTTTTT.

The chain uses TRBV3-1 (or the pseudogene TRBV3-2) and TRBJ1-4; possibly TRBD1 for D (6 bases). This CDR3 is 16 amino acids long. V lost 5 bases and J lost 0, with 13 bases in between. Germline CDR1 is LGHDT and CDR2 is YNNKEL (reference sequence). DNA of the CDR3: TGTGCCAGCAGCGAGATGCAGGGGACAACTAATGAAAAACTGTTTTTT. The encoded protein is CASSEMQGTTNEKLFF.

The V and J genes are TRBV19 and TRBJ2-2, with 9 positions matching TRBD1. The CDR3 sequence is 15 residues long. CDR1 is LNHDA, CDR2 SQIVND, per germline (reference sequence). With V trimmed by 8 bases and J by 0 bases, 4 bases remained unmatched. The CDR3 DNA is TGTGCCAGTTCGGGACAGGGAACGAACACCGGGGAGCTGTTTTTT. The encoded protein is CASSGQGTNTGELFF.

The chain combines TRBV30 with TRBJ1-5, with 9 bases identical to TRBD1. This CDR3 is built from 14 residues. Germline trimming cut 1 base from V and 6 bases from J; bases unmatched to any gene: 4. CDR1 and CDR2 (germline): GTSNPN, SVGIG (reference sequence). The CDR3 DNA follows: TGTGCCTGGAGTGAATACAGGGGGCGTCAGCCCCAGCATTTT. Its protein is CAWSEYRGRQPQHF.

This clone came up many times. The rearrangement links TRBV29-1 to TRBJ2-7; possibly TRBD1 for D (5 bases). The CDR3 spans 12 residues. V lost 7 bases and J 2 bases, leaving 12 bases between the germline ends. Per the germline V gene, CDR1 is SQVTM and CDR2 is ANQGSEA. CDR3: CSARLGPYEQYF. CDR3 sequence (DNA): TGCAGCGCACGACTGGGGCCCTACGAGCAGTACTTC.

The chain links TRBV7-9 to TRBJ2-1; possibly TRBD1 for D (6 bases). CDR3 length: 16 residues. Per germline, CDR1 SEHNR and CDR2 FQNEAQ (reference sequence). The V end lost 3 bases, the J end lost 2 bases, and 14 bases lay between the germline ends. CDR3 loop: CASSFGAGVPYNEQFF. Here the CDR3 DNA reads TGTGCCAGCAGCTTTGGGGCAGGGGTCCCCTACAATGAGCAGTTCTTC. Variable domain in full (rest from reference TRBV7-9 and TRBJ2-1): DTGVSQNPRHKITKRGQNVTFRCDPISEHNRLYWYRQTLGQGPEFLTYFQNEAQLEKSRLLSDRFSAERPKGSFSTLEIQRTEQGDSAMYLCASSFGAGVPYNEQFFGPGTRLTVL.

This sequence joins TRBV19 and TRBJ1-2; 7 bases map to TRBD1. The CDR3 covers 16 residues. CDR1 and CDR2 from the germline V gene are LNHDA and SQIVND (reference sequence). Trimming removed 7 bases from V and 6 bases from J; junction bases left unmatched: 17. The CDR3 DNA reads as TGTGCCAGTACCCCTCGACAGGGTAGGGTTCTTGATGGCTACACCTTC. It translates to CASTPRQGRVLDGYTF.

V and J are TRBV11-3 and TRBJ1-1, with D unresolved. The CDR3 is 13 amino acids. V was shortened by 5 bases and J by 6 bases, with 13 bases between the two germline ends. Looked up from germline, CDR1 is SGHNT and CDR2 is YENEEA. The chain's CDR3 is CASSDGRYAEAFF. CDR3 nucleotide sequence: TGTGCCAGCAGCGACGGGAGGTACGCTGAAGCTTTCTTT.

CDR3 protein: CASSPGQGTDSNQPQHF. CDR3 bases: TGTGCCAGTAGCCCGGGACAGGGGACGGATAGCAATCAGCCCCAGCATTTT. The chain combines TRBV19 with TRBJ1-5, with TRBD1 matching over 10 bases. In germline, CDR1 is LNHDA, CDR2 SQIVND (reference sequence). V lost 6 bases to trimming and J lost 0 bases; unmatched junction nucleotides: 8. The CDR3 is 17 residues long. Full variable domain (rest looked up from reference TRBV19 and TRBJ1-5): DGGITQSPKYLFRKEGQNVTLSCEQNLNHDAMYWYRQDPGQGLRLIYYSQIVNDFQKGDIAEGYSVSREKKESFPLTVTSAQKNPTAFYLCASSPGQGTDSNQPQHFGDGTRLSIL.

The J gene is TRBJ1-5, the V gene TRBV10-3; no definite D call. V lost 3 bases and J 4 bases, leaving 4 bases between the germline ends. The CDR3 is 12 residues long. CDR1 is ENHRY and CDR2 is SYGVKD in the germline V gene. For the CDR3, the DNA is TGTGCCATCAGTGAACAGAATCAGCCCCAGCATTTT. This encodes CAISEQNQPQHF.

The V gene is TRBV7-2, the J gene TRBJ2-3, with 9 bases lining up with TRBD2. Germline CDR1 is SGHTA and CDR2 is FQGNSA. The CDR3 contains 15 residues. Trimming at V came to 2 bases and at J to 6 bases, leaving 6 bases not matched to a gene. The CDR3 is CASSLRRGGSDTQYF. CDR3 nucleotide sequence: TGTGCCAGCAGCTTACGGCGGGGGGGTTCCGATACGCAGTATTTT. The variable domain in full, completed from reference TRBV7-2 and TRBJ2-3, reads GAGVSQSPSNKVTEKGKDVELRCDPISGHTALYWYRQSLGQGLEFLIYFQGNSAPDKSGLPSDRFSAERTGGSVSTLTIQRTQQEDSAVYLCASSLRRGGSDTQYFGPGTRLTVL.

This chain joins TRBV18 and TRBJ1-2; TRBD1 aligns across 10 bases. Germline V gene lookup returns CDR1 KGHSH and CDR2 LQKENI. The J segment lost 6 bases and the V segment lost 3 bases, leaving 10 bases of the junction unmatched. CDR3 size: 16 residues. Here the CDR3 DNA reads TGTGCCAGCTCACCGATCACTCAGGACAGGGGGAATGGCTACACCTTC. This translates into CASSPITQDRGNGYTF.

The chain recombines TRBV4-1 with TRBJ1-4; D is unresolved. V lost 0 bases to trimming and J lost 8 bases, with 7 bases between them. This CDR3 is built from 13 residues. Germline V gene sequence: CDR1 MGHRA, CDR2 YSYEKL. The CDR3 is CASSQDFREKLFF. The CDR3 DNA sequence: TGCGCCAGCAGCCAAGATTTTCGGGAAAAACTGTTTTTT.

This clone was counted at least ten times. This sample also contains other DNA sequences that code for the same CDR3. The rearrangement uses TRBV7-9 and TRBJ1-1; weak D call: TRBD1 (6 bases). CDR1 and CDR2 from the germline V gene are SEHNR and FQNEAQ (reference sequence). V lost 5 bases, J lost 0 bases, and 13 bases lay in between. The CDR3 has 15 amino acids. The CDR3 DNA sequence: TGTGCCAGCAGCCAAGGACAGACAATGAACACTGAAGCTTTCTTT. Protein: CASSQGQTMNTEAFF.